These T cell receptor beta chains were read from a single sample in a study of long-term antiretroviral therapy in people with HIV. TCRdb keeps only in-frame clones here, not all; method: immunoSEQ multiplex PCR. The sample yields some 35,000 clones, 94% seen once. The specimen was unsorted PBMCs, collected about 5.1 years after starting antiretroviral therapy. The receptors were sampled from a woman in her 50s with HIV. Each CDR3 is given with its conserved first and last residue. D genes are given only for firm matches. Size values are once, few and many counts, or a class for expanded clones, and some rows have none.

TRBJ2-3	TRBD1	TRBV27	.	TGTGCCAGCAGTTTACAGGGGGCTACAGATACGCAGTATTTT	CASSLQGATDTQYF
TRBJ2-1	TRBD2	TRBV10-3	once	TGTGCCATCAGTGACACTAGCGGGGGGGCAGGCTACAATGAGCAGTTCTTC	CAISDTSGGAGYNEQFF
TRBJ1-5	.	TRBV29-1	.	TGCAGCGTTGAGATCGAGGGGGGAGGTAGCAATCAGCCCCAGCATTTT	CSVEIEGGGSNQPQHF
TRBJ2-2	.	TRBV27	.	TGTGCCAGCAGTTTATACCAGGGCAACACCGGGGAGCTGTTTTTT	CASSLYQGNTGELFF
TRBJ2-3	.	TRBV30	.	TGTGCCTGGAGTCTGGTAAAAGATACGCAGTATTTT	CAWSLVKDTQYF
TRBJ1-2	.	TRBV27	.	TGTGCCAGCAGTTTATCTCAGTTAAATTCGAGAGGCTACACCTTC	CASSLSQLNSRGYTF
TRBJ1-6	.	TRBV7-8	.	TGTGCCAGCAGCCCCGGGGCGGTGGATTCACCCCTCCACTTT	CASSPGAVDSPLHF
TRBJ1-4	.	TRBV27	.	TGTGCCAGCAGTTCAGTAGCAGGATACACTAATGAAAAACTGTTTTTT	CASSSVAGYTNEKLFF
TRBJ1-4	.	TRBV7-8	.	TGTGCCAGCAGCTTAGGTGGCCGGACAGCTCATGAAAAACTGTTTTTT	CASSLGGRTAHEKLFF
TRBJ2-2	.	TRBV7-9	.	TGTGCCAGCAGCTTTGTCGGAATCGCCGGGGAGCTGTTTTTT	CASSFVGIAGELFF
TRBJ2-1	.	TRBV19	.	TGTGCCAGTAGTATAGAGGCCAGGGGAGGGAGTGAGCAGTTCTTC	CASSIEARGGSEQFF
TRBJ1-1	TRBD1	TRBV27	.	TGTGCCAGCAGTCAACAGGGGAGGACTGAAGCTTTCTTT	CASSQQGRTEAFF
TRBJ1-1	.	TRBV6-5	.	TGTGCCAGCAGGCCCAGGGTTCACACTGAAGCTTTCTTT	CASRPRVHTEAFF
TRBJ1-1	.	TRBV30	.	TGTGCCTGGGGCACACAGGTTGGCACTGAAGCTTTCTTT	CAWGTQVGTEAFF
TRBJ1-1	.	TRBV30	.	TGTGCCTGGAGTCAAGGGGTAGTGAACACTGAAGCTTTCTTT	CAWSQGVVNTEAFF
TRBJ1-1	TRBD1	TRBV7-9	.	TGTGCCAGCAGCTCCACAGGGGGCGCGGCCACTGAAGCTTTCTTT	CASSSTGGAATEAFF
TRBJ1-3	.	TRBV2	.	TGTGCCAGCAGTGAGTCTGGGACGGACGTCGGAAACACCATATATTTT	CASSESGTDVGNTIYF
TRBJ1-6	.	TRBV4-2	once	TGTGCCAGCAGCCAGGACGTTACTAATTCACCCCTCCACTTT	CASSQDVTNSPLHF
TRBJ2-7	.	TRBV10-3	.	TGTGCCATCAGTGAGGAAGGGAACTCCTACGAGCAGTACTTC	CAISEEGNSYEQYF
TRBJ2-3	.	TRBV25-1	.	TGTGCCAGCAGTGAATCCCCAACTACAGATACGCAGTATTTT	CASSESPTTDTQYF
TRBJ2-6	.	TRBV5-1	.	TGCGCCAGCAGTCAGATGAGGGGATCTGGGGCCAACGTCCTGACTTTC	CASSQMRGSGANVLTF
TRBJ2-7	.	TRBV10-2	.	TGCGCCAGCAGTGAAGGATGGGGCTACGAGCAGTACTTC	CASSEGWGYEQYF
TRBJ2-1	TRBD2	TRBV7-3	.	TGTGCCAGCAGCCCCAGAGCGGGGGGGACCCACAATGAGCAGTTCTTC	CASSPRAGGTHNEQFF